The next 30 T cell receptor beta chains were all read from a single sample in a study of cytotoxic CD8 clonotypes in ibrutinib-treated CLL. Data came from immunoSEQ multiplex PCR; TCRdb stores just in-frame clones and leaves some out. The sample holds some 200,000 clones, approximately 79% seen once. Here the sequenced sample was PBMCs, taken after 12 months of ibrutinib treatment. Receptor source: a human donor with chronic lymphocytic leukemia.

This clone was found a few times. The genes are TRBV19 and TRBJ1-3; unclear D gene. Germline V gene data show CDR1 as LNHDA and CDR2 as SQIVND (reference sequence). V shed 10 bases and J shed 0 bases, with 13 bases lying between them. This CDR3 has 14 residues. Written as DNA, the CDR3 is TGTGCCACCGCCGGGTCTTCCTCTGGAAACACCATATATTTT. Its translation is CATAGSSSGNTIYF.

The chain recombines TRBV19 with TRBJ2-3; TRBD1 agrees at 8 bases. CDR3 length: 15 amino acids. V dropped 6 bases and J dropped 3; count of bases not matched to a gene: 8. In germline, CDR1 is LNHDA, CDR2 SQIVND (reference sequence). The CDR3 coding sequence is TGTGCCAGTAGACTCCAGGGGGCCCTTACAGATACGCAGTATTTT. Residues: CASRLQGALTDTQYF.

This clone has just a few counts. The chain couples TRBV5-1 to TRBJ2-7; D call uncertain. This CDR3 has 13 amino acids. The V end lost 0 bases, the J end lost 4 bases, and 8 bases lay between the germline ends. Per germline, CDR1 SGHRS and CDR2 YFSETQ. As DNA, the CDR3 is TGCGCCAGCAGCTTGGCCATAGAGTACGAGCAGTACTTC. It codes for CASSLAIEYEQYF.

The CDR3 loop is CASTLGQGAKDYTF. CDR3 sequence (DNA): TGTGCCAGCACCCTTGGGCAGGGGGCGAAGGACTACACCTTC. The rearrangement joins TRBV6-1 to TRBJ1-2, with 8 bases aligning to TRBD1. The CDR3 has 14 amino acids. Germline V gene data show CDR1 as MNHNS and CDR2 as SASEGT. V dropped 7 bases and J dropped 10; count of bases not matched to a gene: 14.

The J gene is TRBJ2-7, the V gene TRBV25-1; D is possibly TRBD1 or TRBD2 (5 bases each). Germline values: CDR1 MGHDK, CDR2 SYGVNS. This CDR3 region has 15 residues. With 3 bases removed from V and 3 bases from J, the gap between germline ends came to 15 bases. The DNA of the CDR3 is TGTGCCAGCAGTGATTTGGGACCCCCAGGCTACGAGCAGTACTTC. Protein product: CASSDLGPPGYEQYF.

The rearrangement links TRBV25-1 to TRBJ2-1; 10 nucleotides agree with TRBD2. The junction had 11 bases not matched to a gene; V was cut back by 2 bases and J by 4 bases. The germline gives CDR1 MGHDK, CDR2 SYGVNS. CDR3 length: 18 residues. The CDR3 loop reads CASSEKVLAGGPYNEQFF. CDR3 bases: TGTGCCAGCAGTGAAAAAGTATTAGCGGGGGGCCCTTACAATGAGCAGTTCTTC.

The genes are TRBV4-2 and TRBJ2-7; D gene ambiguous. The CDR3 covers 14 residues. Between the trimmed V and J ends, which lost 4 bases and 3 bases, there was a span of 13 bases. Germline-derived CDR1 and CDR2 are LGHNA and YNFKEQ. CDR3: CASSPRSGLYEQYF. In DNA, the CDR3 is TGTGCCAGCAGCCCCCGGTCGGGCCTCTACGAGCAGTACTTC.

This sequence joins TRBV28 and TRBJ2-1; 13 nucleotides agree with TRBD2. The CDR3 loop spans 17 amino acids. The V gene end was trimmed by 7 bases and the J gene end by 5 bases; junction bases not matched to a gene: 11. CDR1 and CDR2 (germline): MDHEN, SYDVKM. CDR3 protein: CASKLTGTSGKNNEQFF. CDR3 bases: TGTGCCAGCAAGCTTACTGGGACTAGCGGGAAAAACAATGAGCAGTTCTTC.

The chain links TRBV6-1 to TRBJ1-5, with D possibly being TRBD1 (6 bases). V lost 5 bases and J 1 base, leaving 9 bases between the germline ends. Germline lookup yields CDR1 MNHNS and CDR2 SASEGT. The CDR3 sequence is 14 residues long. The DNA for the CDR3 is TGTGCCAGCAGTACGGACAGCAGCAATCAGCCCCAGCATTTT. The encoded protein is CASSTDSSNQPQHF.

This chain connects TRBV30 to TRBJ1-2, with TRBD1 as a possible D gene (5 bases). This CDR3 comprises 11 residues. Germline loops: CDR1 GTSNPN, CDR2 SVGIG (reference sequence). V shed 6 bases and J shed 5 bases, with 10 bases lying between them. CDR3 amino acids: CACWDPYGYTF. The CDR3 region has the DNA TGTGCCTGCTGGGACCCATATGGCTACACCTTC.

This clone was detected only a few times. Other DNA sequences in the sample encode the same CDR3. The chain is built from TRBV5-1 and TRBJ2-5; the match to TRBD2 covers 15 bases. V trimming: 3 bases; J trimming: 2 bases; junction bases outside the gene matches: 2. Germline values: CDR1 SGHRS, CDR2 YFSETQ. This CDR3 region has 16 residues. CDR3 DNA: TGCGCCAGCAGCTCGGGACTAGCGGGGGGACAAGAGACCCAGTACTTC. Translated: CASSSGLAGGQETQYF. Full variable domain (missing parts from reference TRBV5-1 and TRBJ2-5): KAGVTQTPRYLIKTRGQQVTLSCSPISGHRSVSWYQQTPGQGLQFLFEYFSETQRNKGNFPGRFSGRQFSNSRSEMNVSTLELGDSALYLCASSSGLAGGQETQYFGPGTRLLVL.

The chain has TRBV9 and TRBJ2-7; the match to TRBD2 covers 7 bases. The V gene end was trimmed by 5 bases and the J gene end by 1 base; junction bases not matched to a gene: 6. The CDR3 has 14 residues. Germline V gene data show CDR1 as SGDLS and CDR2 as YYNGEE. The CDR3, as DNA: TGTGCCAGCAGTGCTGGGGGGGAGTCCTACGAGCAGTACTTC. Protein product: CASSAGGESYEQYF.

The V call is TRBV11-3, the J call TRBJ2-7, with D possibly being TRBD1 (6 bases). Germline V gives CDR1 SGHNT, CDR2 YENEEA. The CDR3 totals 12 residues. V was clipped by 6 bases and J by 6 bases, with 12 bases between them. CDR3 nucleotide sequence: TGTGCCAGCAGTTCTCAGGGGAGCGAGCAGTACTTC. Residues: CASSSQGSEQYF.

In its sample, this clone was seen a few times. The chain's CDR3 is CASSPGGLGGYTF. For the CDR3, the DNA is TGTGCCAGCTCACCAGGAGGTTTGGGTGGCTACACCTTC. The chain has TRBV18 and TRBJ1-2; D not certain. The ends were cut back, 2 bases at V and 7 bases at J, with 11 bases in the middle. This CDR3 spans 13 amino acids. Germline CDR1 reads KGHSH; CDR2 reads LQKENI.

This clone was found once. The chain carries TRBV5-1 and TRBJ2-3; 9 bases are shared with TRBD2. Trimming at V came to 7 bases and at J to 4 bases, leaving 10 bases not matched to a gene. The CDR3 is 15 residues long. CDR1 and CDR2 (germline): SGHRS, YFSETQ. This CDR3 reads CASCAGTSSADTQYF. In DNA, the CDR3 is TGCGCCAGCTGCGCGGGGACTAGCAGCGCAGATACGCAGTATTTT.

This clone came up once. This chain links TRBV27 with TRBJ1-1, with unresolved D. This CDR3 region has 13 residues. Germline V gives CDR1 MNHEY, CDR2 SMNVEV (reference sequence). The germline V and J ends were trimmed by 5 bases and 0 bases, with 7 bases remaining between them. The CDR3 is CASSLKVNTEAFF. In DNA, the CDR3 is TGTGCCAGCAGTCTGAAGGTGAACACTGAAGCTTTCTTT.

This chain connects TRBV9 to TRBJ2-3; the D gene could be TRBD1 or TRBD2 (7 bases each). CDR1 is SGDLS, CDR2 YYNGEE, per germline. Trimming removed 4 bases from V and 2 bases from J, with 17 bases in between. The CDR3 has 16 residues. CDR3 DNA sequence: TGTGCCAGCAGCCCAGGGGGGGGTCCCCACACAGATACGCAGTATTTT. It specifies CASSPGGGPHTDTQYF.

The chain is built from TRBV7-8 and TRBJ1-1, with D possibly TRBD1 on 5 matching bases. V was cut by 3 bases and J by 7 bases, with 15 bases left in between. The CDR3 runs to 14 residues. Germline CDR1 reads SGHVS; CDR2 reads FQNEAQ. CDR3 sequence reads: CASSLGKGILEAFF. CDR3 nucleotide sequence: TGTGCCAGCAGCTTGGGGAAGGGGATCCTTGAAGCTTTCTTT.

The rearrangement joins TRBV5-1 to TRBJ1-1, with 9 bases fitting TRBD1. Germline V gene lookup returns CDR1 SGHRS and CDR2 YFSETQ. This CDR3 contains 15 residues. Trimming removed 4 bases from V and 7 bases from J; junction bases left unmatched: 11. The CDR3 DNA reads as TGCGCCAGCAGCACAGAGGGACAGGGTCGCATTGAAGCTTTCTTT. This encodes CASSTEGQGRIEAFF.

This chain uses TRBV4-1 with TRBJ1-2; D possibly corresponds to TRBD1 (6 bases). CDR1 and CDR2 (germline): MGHRA, YSYEKL. This CDR3 spans 15 amino acids. With 0 bases removed from V and 1 base from J, the gap between germline ends came to 9 bases. The CDR3 sequence: CASSQEGARNYGYTF. The CDR3 nucleotides read TGCGCCAGCAGCCAAGAGGGGGCGCGTAACTATGGCTACACCTTC.

V usage is TRBV7-6 and J usage is TRBJ2-5; 8 positions agree with TRBD1. The CDR3 loop spans 15 amino acids. The V segment lost 3 bases and the J segment 7 bases; nucleotides outside the gene matches: 10. Per the germline V gene, CDR1 is SGHVS and CDR2 is FNYEAQ. DNA for the CDR3: TGTGCCAGCAGCTTGCCGGGACAGGACGCGGGGACCCAGTACTTC. It translates to CASSLPGQDAGTQYF.

V usage is TRBV5-1 and J usage is TRBJ1-4, with 8 bases fitting TRBD1. The CDR3 runs 15 residues. Germline CDR1 is SGHRS and CDR2 is YFSETQ. J gave up 5 bases and V 4 bases, and 7 bases lay outside the gene matches. Here the CDR3 reads CASSRTGLGNEKLFF. As DNA, the CDR3 is TGCGCCAGCAGCCGGACAGGGCTGGGGAATGAAAAACTGTTTTTT.

This clone was counted only a few times. The chain joins TRBV11-2 to TRBJ2-2; D gene unclear. Trimming pared 3 bases from V and 1 base from J, leaving 9 bases between. Germline CDR1 is SGHAT and CDR2 is FQNNGV. The CDR3 contains 15 residues. CDR3 sequence (DNA): TGTGCCAGCAGCTTGGTAGTCCTGAACACCGGGGAGCTGTTTTTT. Translation: CASSLVVLNTGELFF.

The V and J genes are TRBV6-5 and TRBJ2-7; either TRBD1 or TRBD2 may fit D (5 bases each). V lost 6 bases to trimming and J lost 2 bases, with 17 bases between them. Germline CDR1 MNHEY, CDR2 SVGAGI. The CDR3 is made up of 15 amino acids. The CDR3 is CASSHDGDVAYEQYF. The CDR3 DNA is TGTGCCAGCAGCCATGACGGGGACGTGGCCTACGAGCAGTACTTC.

The chain carries TRBV6-1 and TRBJ2-1, with D unclear. From germline, CDR1 is MNHNS and CDR2 SASEGT. CDR3 size: 14 residues. V was shortened by 5 bases and J by 6 bases, with 14 bases between the two germline ends. The CDR3 DNA follows: TGTGCCAGCAGTATTCGAGGTGGCGGCAATGAGCAGTTCTTC. This sequence encodes CASSIRGGGNEQFF.

J is TRBJ1-5 and V is TRBV28, with 10 bases aligning to TRBD1. CDR3 length: 15 amino acids. The V segment lost 7 bases and the J segment 4 bases; nucleotides outside the gene matches: 7. From germline, CDR1 is MDHEN and CDR2 SYDVKM. In DNA form, the CDR3 reads TGTGCCAGCACCCGACAGGGGGCGCCGAATCAGCCCCAGCATTTT. It is translated as CASTRQGAPNQPQHF.

The rearrangement links TRBV7-9 to TRBJ2-3, with D tentatively TRBD1 (5 bases). Germline assignment: CDR1 SEHNR and CDR2 FQNEAQ (reference sequence). The CDR3 covers 14 residues. Trimming removed 5 bases at V and 4 bases at J, with 13 bases between. CDR3 bases: TGTGCCAGCAGCCCTTTCCGACAGCCAGATACGCAGTATTTT. Amino acids: CASSPFRQPDTQYF.

This clone was seen once. The rearrangement links TRBV21-1 to TRBJ2-3; the DNA was not used to check the table's D call, TRBD1. TRBV21-1 is a documented pseudogene. The CDR3 runs to 17 residues. CDR3 sequence: CASSKVGGTGVLNTQYF. The CDR3 coding sequence is TGTGCCAGCAGCAAAGTGGGCGGGACAGGCGTGCTAAATACGCAGTATTTT.

The chain combines TRBV5-1 with TRBJ1-1; D gene uncertain. This CDR3 spans 15 amino acids. Trimming stripped 2 bases from V and 4 bases from J, with 15 bases between. Germline CDR1 is SGHRS and CDR2 is YFSETQ. The chain's CDR3 is CASSFSAQGGTEAFF. CDR3 sequence (DNA): TGCGCCAGCAGCTTTTCTGCCCAAGGAGGCACTGAAGCTTTCTTT. Supplemented by reference TRBV5-1 and TRBJ1-1, the full variable domain reads KAGVTQTPRYLIKTRGQQVTLSCSPISGHRSVSWYQQTPGQGLQFLFEYFSETQRNKGNFPGRFSGRQFSNSRSEMNVSTLELGDSALYLCASSFSAQGGTEAFFGQGTRLTVV.

This chain links TRBV15 with TRBJ1-4; no clear D. Germline loops: CDR1 LNHNV, CDR2 YYDKDF (reference sequence). The V gene lost 1 base and the J gene lost 6 bases, with 6 bases spanning the gap. The CDR3 is 13 amino acids. CDR3 sequence (DNA): TGTGCCACCAGCAGAGGAAGGGATGAAAAACTGTTTTTT. It encodes CATSRGRDEKLFF.